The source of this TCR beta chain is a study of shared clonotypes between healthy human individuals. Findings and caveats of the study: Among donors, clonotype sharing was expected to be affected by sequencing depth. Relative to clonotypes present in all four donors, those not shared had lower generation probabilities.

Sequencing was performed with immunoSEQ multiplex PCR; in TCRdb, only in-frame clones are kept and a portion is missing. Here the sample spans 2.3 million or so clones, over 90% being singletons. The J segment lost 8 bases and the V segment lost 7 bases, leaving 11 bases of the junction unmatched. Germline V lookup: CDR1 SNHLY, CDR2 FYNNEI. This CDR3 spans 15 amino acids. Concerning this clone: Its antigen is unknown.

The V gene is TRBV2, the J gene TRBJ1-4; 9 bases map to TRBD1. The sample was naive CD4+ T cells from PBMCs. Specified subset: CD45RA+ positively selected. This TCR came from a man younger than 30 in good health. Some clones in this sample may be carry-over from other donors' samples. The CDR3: CASTRGGTGREKLFF. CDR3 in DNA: TGTGCCAGCACCCGGGGAGGGACAGGGCGAGAAAAACTGTTTTTT.